This T cell receptor (beta chain) was sequenced during a study of T cells expressing NK-cell markers. Study-wide results and caveats: The study found these clonotypes also leading the CD3+CD56-NKG2C+ fraction in a few donors.

For each CDR3 protein, TCRdb gives one entry from its re-call of the 5' RACE reads, without DNA. This table holds about 460,000 distinct CDR3 sequences. Regarding this clonotype: Antigen specificity is unknown.

Germline loops: CDR1 SGHAT, CDR2 FQNNGV. This CDR3 contains 15 residues. This receptor was obtained from a woman in her forties or fifties in good health. The source material was blood T cells: a sorted CD56 or NKG2C T cell subset, CD4+ or CD8+ T cells, or bulk PBMC T cells (not recorded which). V is TRBV11-2 and J is TRBJ2-3; TCRdb outputs TRBD2, but without DNA this stays unchecked. CDR3 loop: CASSFGGGVTDTQYF. The full variable domain, its missing parts supplied by reference TRBV11-2 and TRBJ2-3, is EAGVAQSPRYKIIEKRQSVAFWCNPISGHATLYWYQQILGQGPKLLIQFQNNGVVDDSQLPKDRFSAERLKGVDSTLKIQPAKLEDSAVYLCASSFGGGVTDTQYFGPGTRLTVL.